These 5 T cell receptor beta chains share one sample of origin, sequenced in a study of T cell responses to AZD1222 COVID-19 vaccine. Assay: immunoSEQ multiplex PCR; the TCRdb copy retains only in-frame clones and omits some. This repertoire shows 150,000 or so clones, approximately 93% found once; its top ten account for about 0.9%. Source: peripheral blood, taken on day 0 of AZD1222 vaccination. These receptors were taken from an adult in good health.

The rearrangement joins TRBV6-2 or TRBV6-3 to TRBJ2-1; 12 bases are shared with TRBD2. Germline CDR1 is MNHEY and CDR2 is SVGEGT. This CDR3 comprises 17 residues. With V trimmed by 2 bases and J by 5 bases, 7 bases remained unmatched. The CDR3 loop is CASSYTRLAGVNNEQFF. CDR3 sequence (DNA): TGTGCCAGCAGTTACACTAGACTAGCGGGGGTGAACAATGAGCAGTTCTTC.

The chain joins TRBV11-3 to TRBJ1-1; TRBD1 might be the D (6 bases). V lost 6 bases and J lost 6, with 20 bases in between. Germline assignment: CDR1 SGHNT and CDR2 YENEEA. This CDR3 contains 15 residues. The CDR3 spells CASSPSAGVGAEAFF. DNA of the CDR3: TGTGCCAGCAGTCCATCCGCAGGGGTCGGCGCTGAAGCTTTCTTT.

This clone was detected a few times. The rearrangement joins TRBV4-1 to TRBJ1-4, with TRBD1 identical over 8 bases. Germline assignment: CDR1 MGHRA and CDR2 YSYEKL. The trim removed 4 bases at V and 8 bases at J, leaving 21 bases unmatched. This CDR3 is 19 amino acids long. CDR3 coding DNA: TGCGCCAGCAGCCCCCGAAGGACGGGACAGGTTCTCGGGGGCGAAAAACTGTTTTTT. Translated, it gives CASSPRRTGQVLGGEKLFF.

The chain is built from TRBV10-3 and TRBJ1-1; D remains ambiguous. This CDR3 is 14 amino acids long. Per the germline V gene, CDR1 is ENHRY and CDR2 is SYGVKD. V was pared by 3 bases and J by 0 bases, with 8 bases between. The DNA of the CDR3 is TGTGCCATCAGTGATTCGGGAATGAACACTGAAGCTTTCTTT. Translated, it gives CAISDSGMNTEAFF.

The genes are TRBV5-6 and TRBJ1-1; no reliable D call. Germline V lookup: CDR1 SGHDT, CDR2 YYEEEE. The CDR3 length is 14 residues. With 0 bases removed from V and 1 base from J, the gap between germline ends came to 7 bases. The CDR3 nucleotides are TGTGCCAGCAGCTTGGTTCGAGGGAACACTGAAGCTTTCTTT. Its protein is CASSLVRGNTEAFF.